The T cell receptor (beta chain) under discussion was sequenced for a study of shared clonotypes between healthy human individuals. The overall study: Each donor contributed plates that comprised three CD4 naive, three CD4 memory, two CD8 naive and one CD8 memory.

This table comes from immunoSEQ multiplex PCR, and its TCRdb copy is limited to in-frame clones, with some not included. Of 600,000 to 700,000 clones listed, around 73% were seen once; the top ten hold more than 1.5%. The V and J ends lost 3 bases and 10 bases respectively, with 19 bases between them. In germline, CDR1 is GTSNPN, CDR2 SVGIG (reference sequence). CDR3 length: 14 amino acids. This sequence originates from a woman in her 30s in good health. The sequenced sample consisted of memory CD4+ T cells sorted from blood. Subset specified: CD45RA-negative fraction. The gene calls are TRBV30 and TRBJ2-1, with D possibly called TRBD1 or TRBD2 (5 bases each). CDR3 nucleotide sequence: TGTGCCTGGAGGAGGGGAGTGGGGTTATGGGAGCAGTTCTTC. This sequence encodes CAWRRGVGLWEQFF.